The 11 T cell receptor beta chains presented below share a single source sample, sequenced in a study of T cell responses to AZD1222 COVID-19 vaccine. Profiling relied on immunoSEQ multiplex PCR, and the TCRdb table lists in-frame clones only, not all of them. The sample comprises 80,000 or so clones, more than 85% of which are singletons, and under 5% rests with the top ten. The sequencing used peripheral blood, collected 28 days after the second AZD1222 dose. These receptors were taken from an adult who received the AZD1222 COVID-19 vaccine.

The chain has TRBV5-1 and TRBJ2-3; 8 positions match TRBD2. Trimming cost V 0 bases and J 1 base; bases outside gene matches: 1. This CDR3 region has 15 residues. CDR1 SGHRS and CDR2 YFSETQ come from the germline V gene. CDR3 in DNA: TGCGCCAGCAGCTTGGAACTAGCGGGCACAGATACGCAGTATTTT. The encoded protein is CASSLELAGTDTQYF.

As DNA, the CDR3 is TGTGCCACCAGTGATTGGACTAGCGGGAGGCCCGGGGAGCTGTTTTTT. This translates into CATSDWTSGRPGELFF. The gene calls are TRBV24-1 and TRBJ2-2; TRBD2 matches 14 bases. This CDR3 spans 16 amino acids. The V and J ends lost 2 bases and 6 bases, in that order; junction bases with no gene match: 1. Germline values: CDR1 KGHDR, CDR2 SFDVKD.

The chain joins TRBV5-1 to TRBJ1-4, with D possibly TRBD1 on 5 matching bases. V was clipped by 0 bases and J by 1 base, with 10 bases between them. This CDR3 has 16 residues. CDR1 and CDR2 (germline): SGHRS, YFSETQ. CDR3 sequence: CASSLDGTQTNEKLFF. The DNA of the CDR3 is TGCGCCAGCAGCTTGGACGGGACCCAAACTAATGAAAAACTGTTTTTT. The full variable domain, rest sourced from reference TRBV5-1 and TRBJ1-4, is KAGVTQTPRYLIKTRGQQVTLSCSPISGHRSVSWYQQTPGQGLQFLFEYFSETQRNKGNFPGRFSGRQFSNSRSEMNVSTLELGDSALYLCASSLDGTQTNEKLFFGSGTQLSVL.

The V and J genes are TRBV2 and TRBJ1-1, with a weak D call TRBD1 (5 bases). Germline V gene data show CDR1 as SNHLY and CDR2 as FYNNEI. V shed 4 bases and J shed 5 bases, with 17 bases lying between them. The CDR3 has 15 residues. Here the CDR3 DNA reads TGTGCCAGCAGTGGCTTAGGTGGGGGGGTGACTGAAGCTTTCTTT. Translated: CASSGLGGGVTEAFF.

The V call is TRBV6-5, the J call TRBJ2-4; D is possibly TRBD2 (5 bases). Germline V CDR1 and CDR2: MNHEY, SVGAGI. The V and J ends lost 9 bases and 15 bases respectively, with 15 bases between them. The CDR3 covers 10 residues. CDR3 amino acids: CASEAETGYF. CDR3 nucleotides: TGTGCCAGTGAAGCGGAGACTGGGTACTTC.

This chain links TRBV30 with TRBJ1-3; D not resolved. V lost 3 bases and J lost 0, with 9 bases in between. The CDR3 runs to 14 residues. Germline CDR1 reads GTSNPN; CDR2 reads SVGIG (reference sequence). Here the CDR3 reads CAWSWQVSGNTIYF. The CDR3 nucleotides are TGTGCCTGGAGCTGGCAGGTCTCTGGAAACACCATATATTTT. The whole variable domain, filled in from reference TRBV30 and TRBJ1-3, reads SQTIHQWPATLVQPVGSPLSLECTVEGTSNPNLYWYRQAAGRGLQLLFYSVGIGQISSEVPQNLSASRPQDRQFILSSKKLLLSDSGFYLCAWSWQVSGNTIYFGEGSWLTVV.

This chain uses TRBV7-3 with TRBJ1-3, with D perhaps matching TRBD1 (5 bases). Trimming removed 5 bases at V and 0 bases at J, with 5 bases between. CDR3 length: 13 amino acids. The germline V gene encodes CDR1 SGHTA and CDR2 FQGTGA. The CDR3 region has the DNA TGTGCCAGCAGCGGGGGCTCTGGAAACACCATATATTTT. It yields the protein CASSGGSGNTIYF.

The V gene is TRBV30, the J gene TRBJ2-7; D remains unclear. Germline CDR1 and CDR2: GTSNPN and SVGIG (reference sequence). CDR3 length: 10 amino acids. Trimming cost V 1 base and J 6 bases, with 4 bases left between them. The CDR3 spells CAWSGGEQYF. In DNA, the CDR3 is TGTGCCTGGAGTGGAGGCGAGCAGTACTTC.

The gene calls are TRBV18 and TRBJ1-2; 9 bases line up with TRBD1. Trimming cost V 0 bases and J 8 bases; bases outside gene matches: 7. The CDR3 consists of 15 residues. Germline-derived CDR1 and CDR2 are KGHSH and LQKENI. The CDR3 bases are TGTGCCAGCTCACCACCGGGACAGGGAATCAGAGGCTACACCTTC. Its protein product is CASSPPGQGIRGYTF.

This chain uses TRBV30 with TRBJ1-5, with no clear D. CDR1 GTSNPN and CDR2 SVGIG come from the germline V gene (reference sequence). Trimming cost V 0 bases and J 2 bases, with 8 bases left between them. The CDR3 has 14 amino acids. Here the CDR3 DNA reads TGTGCCTGGAGTGTATCGGGTGGCAATCAGCCCCAGCATTTT. Translation gives CAWSVSGGNQPQHF.

This chain links TRBV19 with TRBJ2-1, with D possibly matching TRBD1 (6 bases). Germline V CDR1 and CDR2: LNHDA, SQIVND (reference sequence). CDR3 length: 13 amino acids. The ends were cut back, 3 bases at V and 7 bases at J, with 10 bases in the middle. As DNA, the CDR3 is TGTGCCAGTAGTATTAAACAGGGAAATGAGCAGTTCTTC. Its protein product is CASSIKQGNEQFF.